This TCR beta chain was identified during a study of T-cell memory formation after mild COVID-19. MiXCR was run by TCRdb on the 5' RACE reads, yielding one entry per CDR3 protein. The sample holds about half a million distinct CDR3 sequences; roughly 18% are singletons and the top ten take more than 9%. The sequencing input was PBMCs or a T cell subset sorted from them (not recorded which). This receptor was identified in an adult woman who had mild COVID-19 (a few samples of this study predate the infection). Cell type and time point are not known.

The chain's CDR3 is CASSTDRGSTDTQYF. The CDR3 DNA reads TGCGCCAGCAGCACAGACAGGGGAAGCACAGATACGCAGTATTTT. The gene calls are TRBV5-1 and TRBJ2-3; TRBD1 matches 8 bases. The CDR3 loop spans 15 amino acids. The J segment lost 0 bases and the V segment lost 4 bases, leaving 4 bases of the junction unmatched. Germline CDR1 reads SGHRS; CDR2 reads YFSETQ.